This entry describes one T cell receptor beta chain. The antigen is not known. With the 5' RACE reads reprocessed, TCRdb shows one record per CDR3 protein and no DNA. This sample lists around 140,000 distinct CDR3 sequences; its ten largest clones have 1% to 1.5%. This entry belongs to a study of monozygotic twins with inflammatory bowel disease. Germline V gives CDR1 SGDLS, CDR2 YYNGEE. CDR3 size: 16 residues. Whole-study findings and limits: Immunosuppressive treatments differing between patients may have added repertoire variability. A single strong IBD-associated signal or clonotype was not supported by the findings.

The chain uses TRBV9 and TRBJ2-3. This clonotype was obtained from a human donor with ulcerative colitis or Crohn's disease, or a healthy co-twin of an affected twin (not recorded which). The sample was blood. This chain's CDR3 is CASSVAIAPASDTQYF.